The 28 T cell receptor beta chains listed next were all sequenced from one sample in a study of patients and donors after allogeneic stem cell transplantation. TCRdb reprocessed the RT-PCR reads via MiXCR and lists one record per CDR3 protein. The sample includes 70,000 or so distinct CDR3 sequences, more than 20% of them seen just once. Sequenced sample: blood, either unsorted or a sorted T cell fraction (not recorded which). Every receptor here comes from a human donor who was either an allogeneic HSCT recipient or a stem cell or donor lymphocyte infusion donor (not recorded which). It is not recorded whose cells these are; they may come from a transplant donor.

This clonotype was detected only a few times. The CDR3 loop is CASRPSRGQETQYF. Here the CDR3 DNA reads TGTGCCAGCAGACCATCCCGCGGGCAAGAGACCCAGTACTTC. The rearrangement links TRBV12-3 or TRBV12-4 to TRBJ2-5; D is perhaps TRBD2 (5 bases). This CDR3 comprises 14 residues. V was trimmed by 6 bases and J by 2 bases, leaving 13 bases between them.

The chain couples TRBV3-1 to TRBJ2-5, with D maybe TRBD1 (5 bases). Germline CDR1 reads LGHDT; CDR2 reads YNNKEL (reference sequence). The CDR3 runs 15 residues. V dropped 2 bases and J dropped 5 bases, with 15 bases sitting between them. This chain's CDR3 is CASSQRNRNLETQYF. The CDR3, as DNA: TGTGCCAGCAGCCAAAGGAACAGGAACCTGGAGACCCAGTACTTC.

The V gene is TRBV24-1, the J gene TRBJ2-3; the match to TRBD2 covers 11 bases. V lost 9 bases, J lost 3 bases, and 7 bases stayed unmatched. There are 15 residues in the CDR3. Germline V CDR1 and CDR2: KGHDR, SFDVKD. This chain's CDR3 is CATPQVAGGTDTQYF. The CDR3 DNA reads TGTGCCACCCCACAAGTAGCGGGAGGGACAGATACGCAGTATTTT.

The rearrangement uses TRBV4-1 and TRBJ1-2; TRBD1 aligns across 10 bases. Germline CDR1 is MGHRA and CDR2 is YSYEKL. Unmatched junction bases numbered 3, after V lost 0 bases and J lost 5 bases. The CDR3 contains 15 residues. The CDR3 reads CASSQEWTGGYGYTF. In DNA, the CDR3 is TGCGCCAGCAGCCAAGAGTGGACAGGGGGGTATGGCTACACCTTC.

This clonotype is deemed medium-sized. The V call is TRBV29-1, the J call TRBJ1-1, with 8 nucleotides matching TRBD1. This CDR3 has 12 amino acids. Germline-derived CDR1 and CDR2 are SQVTM and ANQGSEA. The V segment lost 6 bases and the J segment 4 bases; nucleotides outside the gene matches: 4. The CDR3 is CSVLQGGTEAFF. CDR3 bases: TGCAGCGTCTTACAGGGGGGCACTGAAGCTTTCTTT.

The V and J genes are TRBV2 and TRBJ1-1; D uncertain. Trimming took 2 bases from V and 2 from J, leaving 9 bases between them. The germline V gene has CDR1 SNHLY and CDR2 FYNNEI. This CDR3 has 14 amino acids. The DNA of the CDR3 is TGTGCCAGCAGTGAAATTGGACCAAACACTGAAGCTTTCTTT. Protein: CASSEIGPNTEAFF.

The V gene is TRBV20-1, the J gene TRBJ2-1; weak D call: TRBD1 (5 bases). CDR1 is DFQATT and CDR2 is SNEGSKA in the germline V gene (reference sequence). CDR3 size: 13 residues. Trimming stripped 2 bases from V and 7 bases from J, with 12 bases between. The CDR3: CSARQGLGNEQFF. In DNA form, the CDR3 reads TGCAGTGCTAGACAGGGTTTGGGGAATGAGCAGTTCTTC.

This clonotype was observed a handful of times. This sequence joins TRBV7-9 and TRBJ2-1, with 11 bases aligning to TRBD2. V shed 5 bases, J shed 7 bases, and the junction held 4 bases outside the gene matches. This CDR3 is built from 14 residues. Germline V gene data show CDR1 as SEHNR and CDR2 as FQNEAQ (reference sequence). The CDR3 bases are TGTGCCAGCAGCCATCGGACTAGCGGGAATGAGCAGTTCTTC. Amino acids: CASSHRTSGNEQFF.

This clonotype was observed a handful of times. The chain uses TRBV7-9 and TRBJ1-1; possible D gene TRBD1, 5 bases. This CDR3 is 16 amino acids long. Per germline, CDR1 SEHNR and CDR2 FQNEAQ (reference sequence). Trimming took 3 bases from V and 0 from J, leaving 14 bases between them. CDR3 loop: CASSFPLDKLNTEAFF. CDR3 sequence (DNA): TGTGCCAGCAGCTTTCCCCTGGACAAGCTGAACACTGAAGCTTTCTTT.

The chain has TRBV20-1 and TRBJ2-1; D unclear. The germline V and J ends were trimmed by 3 bases and 12 bases, with 12 bases remaining between them. The CDR3 extends over 11 amino acids. CDR1 and CDR2 (germline): DFQATT, SNEGSKA (reference sequence). This CDR3 reads CSARADWGQFF. CDR3 nucleotide sequence: TGCAGTGCTAGGGCCGACTGGGGGCAGTTCTTC.

The rearrangement uses TRBV20-1 and TRBJ2-3; no clear D gene. CDR3 length: 14 residues. Germline CDR1 DFQATT, CDR2 SNEGSKA (reference sequence). V shed 3 bases and J shed 5 bases, with 15 bases lying between them. The CDR3 region has the DNA TGCAGTGCTAGTATTGGGCCATATGTAGATACGCAGTATTTT. It yields the protein CSASIGPYVDTQYF.

The CDR3 nucleotides read TGTGCCAGCAGCGGACAGGGCCTGGGGTCGGGAACCTTC. As protein: CASSGQGLGSGTF. The chain carries TRBV12-3 or TRBV12-4 and TRBJ1-2; 8 bases agree with TRBD1. The junction had 14 bases not matched to a gene; V was cut back by 6 bases and J by 14 bases. The CDR3 spans 13 residues.

The genes are TRBV7-8 and TRBJ2-3; D uncertain. This CDR3 contains 14 residues. Deletions cut 1 base from V and 2 bases from J, with 7 bases between. Germline loops: CDR1 SGHVS, CDR2 FQNEAQ. The CDR3 region is CASSLVWSTDTQYF. CDR3 DNA: TGTGCCAGCAGCTTAGTGTGGTCCACAGATACGCAGTATTTT.

The V and J genes are TRBV11-1 and TRBJ2-1; 13 bases agree with TRBD2. This CDR3 has 15 amino acids. J gave up 6 bases and V 4 bases, and 3 bases lay outside the gene matches. Germline assignment: CDR1 SGHAT and CDR2 FQDESV (reference sequence). CDR3 loop: CASSSLAGGPNEQFF. CDR3 DNA sequence: TGTGCCAGCAGCTCACTAGCGGGAGGGCCCAATGAGCAGTTCTTC.

This clonotype was recorded many times. This chain links TRBV12-3 or TRBV12-4 with TRBJ2-7, with D unresolved. V dropped 5 bases and J dropped 4 bases, with 15 bases sitting between them. The CDR3 has 14 amino acids. In DNA, the CDR3 is TGTGCCAGCAGTCCCCTGGGCCTGCCGTACGAGCAGTACTTC. Amino acids: CASSPLGLPYEQYF.

V is TRBV7-9 and J is TRBJ2-2; a weak D match, TRBD2 (6 bases). The germline CDR1 and CDR2 sequences are SEHNR and FQNEAQ (reference sequence). The CDR3 totals 12 residues. Trimming pared 6 bases from V and 6 bases from J, leaving 8 bases between. The CDR3 DNA reads TGTGCCAGCAGACTAGCCGCCGGGGAGCTGTTTTTT. This encodes CASRLAAGELFF.

V is TRBV7-9 and J is TRBJ2-2; 9 nucleotides line up with TRBD1. Germline CDR1 reads SEHNR; CDR2 reads FQNEAQ (reference sequence). The CDR3 is 15 amino acids. With 5 bases clipped from V and 6 bases from J, the junction kept 7 bases outside the gene matches. CDR3 DNA sequence: TGTGCCAGCAGCACACGGACAGGGGAAGCCGGGGAGCTGTTTTTT. This codes for CASSTRTGEAGELFF.

There are a few counts of this clonotype. The chain recombines TRBV12-3 or TRBV12-4 with TRBJ2-1; TRBD2 might be the D (5 bases). The CDR3 is 13 residues long. Trimming took off 6 bases at V and 8 bases at J, with 14 bases between the two ends. The CDR3 region has the DNA TGTGCCAGCAGCCGGGAAGGAGGCTATGAGCAGTTCTTC. Translated: CASSREGGYEQFF.

This clonotype has a handful of counts. This rearrangement joins TRBV6-5 to TRBJ1-2, with no clear D. V lost 6 bases to trimming and J lost 1 base, with 9 bases between them. CDR1 and CDR2 (germline): MNHEY, SVGAGI. This CDR3 contains 13 residues. The CDR3 DNA sequence: TGTGCCAGCAGCGAGACTAGTAACTATGGCTACACCTTC. It codes for CASSETSNYGYTF.

In regard to this clonotype: Germline and junction disagree at one end, which may indicate a read error. The genes are TRBV6-5 and TRBJ1-6; 8 bases are a match to TRBD1. CDR3 length equals 14 residues. CDR1 is MNHEY, CDR2 SVGAGI, per germline. CDR3: CTSSPQGGNSPLHF. The DNA for the CDR3 is TGTACCAGCAGTCCACAGGGGGGAAATTCACCCCTCCACTTT.

The chain is built from TRBV29-1 and TRBJ2-3; no clear D gene. This CDR3 has 9 residues. In germline, CDR1 is SQVTM, CDR2 ANQGSEA. V was pared by 3 bases and J by 8 bases, with 3 bases between. The CDR3 spells CSVDPTQYF. CDR3 sequence (DNA): TGCAGCGTTGACCCTACGCAGTATTTT.

The chain recombines TRBV30 with TRBJ2-1; 16 nucleotides agree with TRBD2. The CDR3 has 19 amino acids. J gave up 4 bases and V 3 bases, and 12 bases lay outside the gene matches. Germline V gene data show CDR1 as GTSNPN and CDR2 as SVGIG (reference sequence). The CDR3 bases are TGTGCCTGGAGCCTCCGGGGACTAGCGGGAGGGCCAACGTACAATGAGCAGTTCTTC. Its translation is CAWSLRGLAGGPTYNEQFF.

In this sample, this clonotype turned up a few times. This rearrangement joins TRBV18 to TRBJ1-2; 9 bases map to TRBD1. The germline V gene encodes CDR1 KGHSH and CDR2 LQKENI. The junction had 8 bases not matched to a gene; V was cut back by 6 bases and J by 3 bases. The CDR3 has 15 residues. CDR3 protein: CASSPTGTGYYGYTF. CDR3 DNA sequence: TGTGCCAGCTCGCCAACCGGGACAGGGTACTATGGCTACACCTTC.

The chain is built from TRBV12-3 or TRBV12-4 and TRBJ1-1; possible D gene TRBD1, 5 bases. The germline V and J ends were trimmed by 4 bases and 3 bases, with 9 bases remaining between them. The CDR3 loop spans 13 amino acids. Written as DNA, the CDR3 is TGTGCCAGCAGTTACTGGGGGGACACTGAAGCTTTCTTT. This sequence encodes CASSYWGDTEAFF.

This sequence joins TRBV12-3 or TRBV12-4 and TRBJ1-4; D is ambiguous. V lost 6 bases, J lost 10 bases, and 12 bases lay in between. CDR3 length equals 12 residues. CDR3 DNA: TGTGCCAGCAGGGCGGATGGGAGAAAACTGTTTTTT. Protein product: CASRADGRKLFF.

The rearrangement links TRBV10-2 to TRBJ2-3, with D unclear. V lost 4 bases and J 4 bases, leaving 3 bases between the germline ends. The CDR3 runs 11 residues. The germline V gene has CDR1 WSHSY and CDR2 SAAADI. The CDR3 sequence is CASSGPDTQYF. CDR3 in DNA: TGCGCCAGCAGTGGGCCAGATACGCAGTATTTT.

The genes are TRBV9 and TRBJ2-1, with 13 bases fitting TRBD2. This CDR3 contains 17 residues. The trim removed 1 base at V and 4 bases at J, leaving 5 bases unmatched. Germline loops: CDR1 SGDLS, CDR2 YYNGEE. The CDR3 nucleotides read TGTGCCAGCAGCGTACGCGGACTAGCGGGAGCATACAATGAGCAGTTCTTC. This gives the protein CASSVRGLAGAYNEQFF.

A few counts support this clonotype. This chain connects TRBV20-1 to TRBJ2-4; weak D call: TRBD1 (6 bases). Trimming left V 2 bases short and J 3 bases short, with 17 bases between. This CDR3 region has 16 residues. Germline values: CDR1 DFQATT, CDR2 SNEGSKA (reference sequence). CDR3 region: CSARTGQYSDKNIQYF. The CDR3 nucleotides are TGCAGTGCTAGAACAGGGCAATATTCAGACAAAAACATTCAGTACTTC.